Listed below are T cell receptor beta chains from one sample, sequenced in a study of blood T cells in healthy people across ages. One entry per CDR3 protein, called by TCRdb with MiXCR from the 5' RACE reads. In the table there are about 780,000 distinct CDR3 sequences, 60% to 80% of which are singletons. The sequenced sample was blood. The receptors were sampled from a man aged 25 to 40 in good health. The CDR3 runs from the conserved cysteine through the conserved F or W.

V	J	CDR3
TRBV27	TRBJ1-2	CASSLSGVYGYTF
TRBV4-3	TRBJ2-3	CASSQGIARTDTQYF
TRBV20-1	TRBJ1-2	CSASHSGQGTYGYTF
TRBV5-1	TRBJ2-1	CANSWAQVNEQFF
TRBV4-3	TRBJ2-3	CASSQAGGISGGLDTQYF
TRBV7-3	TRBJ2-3	CASSFSGGLTDTQYF
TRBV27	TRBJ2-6	CASSPRTGKSGANVLTF
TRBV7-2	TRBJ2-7	CASSSTGGLSYEQYF
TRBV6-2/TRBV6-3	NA	CASSYGSLGKDEQYF
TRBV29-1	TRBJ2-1	CSAGLAGNNEQFF
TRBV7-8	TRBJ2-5	CASSDASHREQYF
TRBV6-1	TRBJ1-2	CASRDSPGRSVYGYTF
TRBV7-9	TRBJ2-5	CASRAGFETQYF
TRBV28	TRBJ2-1	CASSSGTGSNEQFF
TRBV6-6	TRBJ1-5	CASRGENSNQPQHF
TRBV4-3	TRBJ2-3	CASSQEGLAAADTQYF
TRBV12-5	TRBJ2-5	CASGRGAQYF
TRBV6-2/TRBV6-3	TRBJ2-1	CASSKTGGSPNEQFF
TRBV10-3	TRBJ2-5	CAISKGTGEGETQYF
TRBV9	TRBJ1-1	CASSLGGGAEAFF
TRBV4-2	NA	CASSQFFLGFYEQYF
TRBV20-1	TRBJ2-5	CSAKQGWEETQYF
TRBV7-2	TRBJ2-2	CASSLGLSYTGELFF
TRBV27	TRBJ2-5	CASSLFPRGQETQYF
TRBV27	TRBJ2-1	CASSFNIYNEQFF
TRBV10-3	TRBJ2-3	CASYHPAGVADTQYF
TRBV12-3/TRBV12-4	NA	CATLKQLGREQYF
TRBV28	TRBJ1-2	CAWSLNRGHYGYTF
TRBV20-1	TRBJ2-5	CSARPPRGRQETQYF
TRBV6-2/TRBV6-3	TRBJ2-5	CASSYGADRETQYF
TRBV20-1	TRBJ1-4	CSAQRLQGEGKLFF
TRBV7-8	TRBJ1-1	CASSSPLYTEAFF
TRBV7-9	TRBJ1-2	CASNSWDSGPTNYGYTF
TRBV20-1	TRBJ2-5	CSAPGKQETQYF
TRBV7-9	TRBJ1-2	CASGPNSAPYGYTF
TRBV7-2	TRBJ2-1	CASSLRQGLNEQFF
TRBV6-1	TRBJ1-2	CASSEAGTVAYGYTF
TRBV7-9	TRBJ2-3	CANIQTGVADTQYF
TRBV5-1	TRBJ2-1	CASSPGFEVASNEQFF
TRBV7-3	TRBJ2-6	CASSRPSSGANVLTF
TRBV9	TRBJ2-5	CASSVGPLQETQYF
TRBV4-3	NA	CASSQDTRIGYEQYF